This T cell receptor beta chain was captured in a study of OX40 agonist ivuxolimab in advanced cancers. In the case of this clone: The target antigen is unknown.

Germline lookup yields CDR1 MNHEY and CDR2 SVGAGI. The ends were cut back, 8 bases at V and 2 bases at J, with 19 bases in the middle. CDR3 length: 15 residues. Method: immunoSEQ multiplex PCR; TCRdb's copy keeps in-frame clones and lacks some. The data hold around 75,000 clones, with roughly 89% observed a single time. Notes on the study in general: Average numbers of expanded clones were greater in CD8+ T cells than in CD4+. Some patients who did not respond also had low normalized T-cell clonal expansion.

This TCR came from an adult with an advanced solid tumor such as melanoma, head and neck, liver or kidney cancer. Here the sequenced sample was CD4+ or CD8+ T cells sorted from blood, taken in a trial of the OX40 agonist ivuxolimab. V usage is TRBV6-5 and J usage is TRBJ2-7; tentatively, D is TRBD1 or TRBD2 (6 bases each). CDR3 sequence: CASSDPRRGPYEQYF. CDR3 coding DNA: TGTGCCAGCTCCGATCCTCGCCGGGGGCCCTACGAGCAGTACTTC.